The rows below give T cell receptor beta chains drawn from one sample of a study of T cell changes during pregnancy in multiple sclerosis. Measured with immunoSEQ multiplex PCR; TCRdb has only the in-frame clones, and not every one. The table has tens of thousands of clones, about 90% seen once. The sample in question was CD4+ T cells from peripheral blood mononuclear cells, obtained in the third trimester of pregnancy. The receptor set was obtained from a female donor with multiple sclerosis, enrolled in a pregnancy study. Each CDR3 is given with its conserved first and last residue. Each record gives: V gene, D gene, J gene, clone size, CDR3 DNA, CDR3 protein. A D gene is named only where the DNA matches it firmly. Expanded clones get a size class; other rows say once, few or many, or leave the size out.

TRBV19,TRBD2,TRBJ2-1,NA,TGTGCCAGTACCAAGACGGGAGGGCTAAATGAGCAGTTCTTC,CASTKTGGLNEQFF
TRBV4-3,NA,TRBJ1-5,NA,TGCGCCAGCAGCCAAGACAGGGGTTACAATCAGCCCCAGCATTTT,CASSQDRGYNQPQHF
TRBV4-3,TRBD2,TRBJ2-3,NA,TGCGCCAGCAGCCAGGGGGGACTAGGCAGCACAGATACGCAGTATTTT,CASSQGGLGSTDTQYF
TRBV6-5,NA,TRBJ1-6,NA,TGTGCCAGCAGTTACAGCGGGCGAGGAAATTCACCCCTCCACTTT,CASSYSGRGNSPLHF
TRBV18,TRBD1,TRBJ2-7,NA,TGTGCCAGCTCACCAACGACAGGGGGGTACTACGAGCAGTACTTC,CASSPTTGGYYEQYF
TRBV6-6,NA,TRBJ1-5,NA,TGTGCCAGCAGTTACTCGCGGGGGGGCGAAGCTCAGCCCCAGCATTTT,CASSYSRGGEAQPQHF
TRBV2,NA,TRBJ1-6,NA,TGTGCCAGCAGTGACTTGACTGATAATTCACCCCTCCACTTT,CASSDLTDNSPLHF
TRBV2,NA,TRBJ1-5,NA,TGTGCCAGCAAGCCTGGGGCCACCGGCAATCAGCCCCAGCATTTT,CASKPGATGNQPQHF
TRBV5-1,NA,TRBJ1-4,NA,TGCGCCAGCACCGAGCGGGGGGACCCCCGTGAAAAACTGTTTTTT,CASTERGDPREKLFF
TRBV5-4,TRBD1,TRBJ2-5,NA,TGTGCCAGCACCGTACAGGGGGCGGAAGAGACCCAGTACTTC,CASTVQGAEETQYF
TRBV29-1,TRBD1,TRBJ1-3,NA,TGCAGCGACGGACGACAGGGCGTAAGGTGGCGAAACACCATATATTTT,CSDGRQGVRWRNTIYF
TRBV27,TRBD1,TRBJ1-2,NA,TGTGCCAGCACATCACTCCTACGGGACAGGGGGCGCCTCTATGGCTACACCTTC,CASTSLLRDRGRLYGYTF
TRBV21-1,NA,TRBJ2-3,NA,TGTGCCAGCAGCCCCCGGGGGGAGATCACAGATACGCAGTATTTT,CASSPRGEITDTQYF
TRBV7-9,TRBD1,TRBJ2-7,NA,TGTGCCAGCAGCTTAGTTTCGCGGCAGGGGGCGAGCGAGCAGTACTTC,CASSLVSRQGASEQYF
TRBV28,NA,TRBJ2-7,once,TGTGCCAGCAGTTTAATAGCGGCACTTTCCTACGAGCAGTACTTC,CASSLIAALSYEQYF
TRBV7-2,NA,TRBJ2-6,few,TGTGCCAGCAGCTTCCGTCAGGGGCGGCCTGGGGCCAACGTCCTGACTTTC,CASSFRQGRPGANVLTF